The rows below give T cell receptor beta chains drawn from one sample of a study of Graves' ophthalmopathy and Graves' hyperthyroidism. TCRdb re-called the multiplex PCR reads through MiXCR, storing one row per CDR3 protein. The sample holds hundreds of thousands of distinct CDR3 sequences, roughly 39% seen once. The sequencing input was peripheral blood. These receptors all come from an adult man with Graves' ophthalmopathy. Both conserved end residues are part of each CDR3. A D gene is named only where the DNA matches it firmly. Clone size appears in some rows only: once, few, many, or a class for an expanded clone.

CDR3: CAIKLGQGTYEQYF; DNA: TGTGCCATCAAACTGGGACAGGGTACGTACGAGCAGTACTTC; D: TRBD1; V: TRBV10-3; J: TRBJ2-7; size: many
CDR3: CSARDIRTGELFF; DNA: TGCAGTGCTAGAGATATAAGGACCGGGGAGCTGTTTTTT; D: -; V: TRBV20-1; J: TRBJ2-2; size: few
CDR3: CASSGPGPGNTIYF; DNA: TGTGCCAGCAGTGGACCAGGCCCCGGAAACACCATATATTTT; D: -; V: TRBV6-1; J: TRBJ1-3; size: few
CDR3: CAISDTAGALGETQYF; DNA: TGTGCCATCAGTGATACGGCGGGGGCACTTGGGGAGACCCAGTACTTC; D: -; V: TRBV10-3; J: TRBJ2-5; size: many
CDR3: CASSPRLAGYEQYF; DNA: TGTGCCAGCAGCCCACGACTAGCGGGCTACGAGCAGTACTTC; D: TRBD2; V: TRBV9; J: TRBJ2-7; size: many
CDR3: CASSMGTSGSLQQYF; DNA: TGCGCCAGCAGCATGGGGACTAGCGGGAGCCTTCAGCAGTACTTC; D: TRBD2; V: TRBV5-1; J: TRBJ2-7; size: few
CDR3: CASSLSRTHNYEQYF; DNA: TGTGCCAGCAGTTTAAGTCGGACACACAACTACGAGCAGTACTTC; D: -; V: TRBV10-3; J: TRBJ2-7; size: -
CDR3: CSVGLADPRRETQYF; DNA: TGCAGCGTTGGACTAGCGGACCCAAGGCGGGAGACCCAGTACTTC; D: TRBD2; V: TRBV29-1; J: TRBJ2-5; size: -
CDR3: CASSFRFSETQYF; DNA: TGCGCCAGCAGCTTCCGATTTAGTGAGACCCAGTACTTC; D: -; V: TRBV4-1; J: TRBJ2-5; size: many
CDR3: CASSQRLRGGSLEETQYF; DNA: TGTGCCAGCAGCCAGAGGTTACGGGGCGGGAGTTTAGAAGAGACCCAGTACTTC; D: TRBD2; V: TRBV25-1; J: TRBJ2-5; size: -
CDR3: CASSPSLSGNTEAFF; DNA: TGCGCCAGCAGCCCCTCTCTTTCCGGGAACACTGAAGCTTTCTTT; D: -; V: TRBV4-1; J: TRBJ1-1; size: few
CDR3: CASARDATFYEQYF; DNA: TGCGCCAGCGCCCGGGACGCGACCTTCTACGAGCAGTACTTC; D: -; V: TRBV5-1; J: TRBJ2-7; size: few
CDR3: CSLGLGYEQYF; DNA: TGCAGCTTGGGTTTAGGCTACGAGCAGTACTTC; D: -; V: TRBV29-1; J: TRBJ2-7; size: once
CDR3: CASSLWQESEAFF; DNA: TGTGCCAGCAGTTTGTGGCAGGAGTCTGAAGCTTTCTTT; D: -; V: TRBV27; J: TRBJ1-1; size: few
CDR3: CASTFGGTINQPQHF; DNA: TGTGCCAGTACCTTCGGGGGCACCATCAATCAGCCCCAGCATTTT; D: -; V: TRBV19; J: TRBJ1-5; size: many
CDR3: CSVDWGKGTEAFF; DNA: TGCAGCGTTGATTGGGGGAAGGGCACTGAAGCTTTCTTT; D: -; V: TRBV29-1; J: TRBJ1-1; size: many
CDR3: CASRAQGSGAEAFF; DNA: TGTGCCAGCCGAGCCCAGGGCTCGGGTGCTGAAGCTTTCTTT; D: -; V: TRBV7-9; J: TRBJ1-1; size: many
CDR3: CATSDLPGAETQYF; DNA: TGTGCCACCAGTGATCTTCCGGGAGCGGAGACCCAGTACTTC; D: -; V: TRBV24-1; J: TRBJ2-5; size: -
CDR3: CAWSAGGQMEKLFF; DNA: TGTGCCTGGAGTGCGGGAGGACAGATGGAAAAACTGTTTTTT; D: -; V: TRBV30; J: TRBJ1-4; size: -
CDR3: CASSPDRDGNTIYF; DNA: TGTGCCAGCTCACCGGACAGGGACGGAAACACCATATATTTT; D: TRBD1; V: TRBV12-3/TRBV12-4; J: TRBJ1-3; size: -
CDR3: CATSSEADNQPQHF; DNA: TGTGCCACCAGCAGTGAGGCAGACAATCAGCCCCAGCATTTT; D: -; V: TRBV15; J: TRBJ1-5; size: -
CDR3: CASSLASGLYQPQHF; DNA: TGTGCCAGCAGTTTAGCGTCGGGGCTCTATCAGCCCCAGCATTTT; D: -; V: TRBV12-3/TRBV12-4; J: TRBJ1-5; size: many
CDR3: CASRRTGVTDTQYF; DNA: TGTGCCAGCCGTAGGACAGGGGTCACAGATACGCAGTATTTT; D: TRBD1; V: TRBV19; J: TRBJ2-3; size: -
CDR3: CASSEAGGNNQPQHF; DNA: TGTGCCAGCAGTGAAGCAGGGGGGAACAATCAGCCCCAGCATTTT; D: -; V: TRBV2; J: TRBJ1-5; size: many
CDR3: CSAGTGTYGYTF; DNA: TGCAGTGCTGGGACAGGGACCTATGGCTACACCTTC; D: TRBD1; V: TRBV20-1; J: TRBJ1-2; size: many
CDR3: CASATGVANTEAFF; DNA: TGTGCCAGCGCAACAGGGGTGGCGAACACTGAAGCTTTCTTT; D: TRBD1; V: TRBV24-1; J: TRBJ1-1; size: -
CDR3: CASRIQGLNTEAFF; DNA: TGTGCCAGCAGGATACAGGGGCTGAACACTGAAGCTTTCTTT; D: TRBD1; V: TRBV2; J: TRBJ1-1; size: many
CDR3: CAIKPGLGYHQPQHF; DNA: TGTGCCATCAAACCGGGACTGGGGTACCATCAGCCCCAGCATTTT; D: -; V: TRBV10-3; J: TRBJ1-5; size: -
CDR3: CSVGGIHYGYTF; DNA: TGCAGCGTTGGAGGGATACACTATGGCTACACCTTC; D: -; V: TRBV29-1; J: TRBJ1-2; size: -
CDR3: CSVADEYQEQYF; DNA: TGCAGTGTGGCGGATGAGTACCAAGAGCAGTACTTC; D: -; V: TRBV20-1; J: TRBJ2-7; size: -
CDR3: CASSLRTGVYTNEKLFF; DNA: TGTGCCAGCAGCCTCCGGACAGGGGTTTATACTAATGAAAAACTGTTTTTT; D: TRBD1; V: TRBV25-1; J: TRBJ1-4; size: -
CDR3: CSVEIAGQQFF; DNA: TGCAGCGTAGAGATAGCGGGCCAGCAGTTCTTC; D: TRBD2; V: TRBV29-1; J: TRBJ2-1; size: -
CDR3: CASSQEANTEAFF; DNA: TGTGCCAGCAGCCAAGAGGCGAACACTGAAGCTTTCTTT; D: -; V: TRBV4-1; J: TRBJ1-1; size: many
CDR3: CASTGQGYFDQPQHF; DNA: TGTGCCAGTACGGGACAGGGGTATTTCGATCAGCCCCAGCATTTT; D: TRBD1; V: TRBV19; J: TRBJ1-5; size: -
CDR3: CASSHGGTGGEKLFF; DNA: TGTGCCAGCAGCCATGGAGGAACGGGGGGCGAAAAACTGTTTTTT; D: -; V: TRBV7-6; J: TRBJ1-4; size: many